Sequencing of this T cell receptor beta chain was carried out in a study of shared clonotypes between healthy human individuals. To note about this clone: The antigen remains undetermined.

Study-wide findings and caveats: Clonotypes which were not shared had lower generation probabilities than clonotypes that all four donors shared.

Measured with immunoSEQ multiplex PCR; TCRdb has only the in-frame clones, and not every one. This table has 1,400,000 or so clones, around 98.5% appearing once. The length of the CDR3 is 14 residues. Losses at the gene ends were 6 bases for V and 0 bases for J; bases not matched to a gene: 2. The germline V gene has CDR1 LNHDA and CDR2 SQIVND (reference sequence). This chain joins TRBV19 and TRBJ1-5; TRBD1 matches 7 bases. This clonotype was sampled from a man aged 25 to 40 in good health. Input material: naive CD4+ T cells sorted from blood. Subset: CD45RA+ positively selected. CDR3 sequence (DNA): TGTGCCAGTAGCAAGGGGGCTAGCAATCAGCCCCAGCATTTT. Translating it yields CASSKGASNQPQHF.